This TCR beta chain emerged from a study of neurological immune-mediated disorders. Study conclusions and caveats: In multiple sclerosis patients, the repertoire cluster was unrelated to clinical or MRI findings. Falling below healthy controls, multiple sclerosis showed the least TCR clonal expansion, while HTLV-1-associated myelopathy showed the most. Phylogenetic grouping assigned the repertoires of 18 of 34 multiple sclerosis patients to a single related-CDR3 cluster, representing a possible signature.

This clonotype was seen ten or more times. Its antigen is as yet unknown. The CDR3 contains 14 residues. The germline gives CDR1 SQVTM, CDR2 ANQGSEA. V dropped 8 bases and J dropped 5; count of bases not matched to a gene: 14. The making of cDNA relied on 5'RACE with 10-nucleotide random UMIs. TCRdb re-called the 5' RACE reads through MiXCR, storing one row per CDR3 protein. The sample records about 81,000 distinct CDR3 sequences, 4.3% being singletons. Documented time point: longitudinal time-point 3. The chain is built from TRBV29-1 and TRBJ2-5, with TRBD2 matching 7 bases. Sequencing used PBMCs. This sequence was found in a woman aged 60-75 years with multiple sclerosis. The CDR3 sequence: CSSLRAGRVETQYF. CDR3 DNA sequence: TGCAGCTCCCTCAGGGCAGGGAGGGTGGAGACCCAGTACTTC.